The next 32 T cell receptor beta chains were all read from a single sample in a study of blood T cell dynamics during melanoma immunotherapy. Assay used: immunoSEQ multiplex PCR; TCRdb lists only in-frame clones, some missing. The sample carries 15,000 or so clones, around 93% recorded once. Noted time point: week 3, after first cycle of checkpoint inhibitor. The source material was effector memory CD8+ T cells from blood, sampled from a patient treated with checkpoint blockade. These receptors were collected from a human donor with melanoma.

The rearrangement uses TRBV5-1 and TRBJ1-2; 10 nucleotides align to TRBD1. CDR1 is SGHRS and CDR2 is YFSETQ in the germline V gene. J gave up 4 bases and V 4 bases, and 7 bases lay outside the gene matches. The CDR3 extends over 15 amino acids. The CDR3 protein is CASSVTRQGAYGYTF. CDR3 nucleotides: TGCGCCAGCAGCGTGACCAGACAGGGGGCCTATGGCTACACCTTC.

This chain uses TRBV27 with TRBJ2-7; D call uncertain. The CDR3 loop spans 12 amino acids. Germline V lookup: CDR1 MNHEY, CDR2 SMNVEV (reference sequence). Trimming removed 9 bases at V and 1 base at J, with 10 bases between. The CDR3 sequence is CASRAGSYEQYF. For the CDR3, the DNA is TGTGCCAGTCGGGCCGGTTCCTACGAGCAGTACTTC.

The chain recombines TRBV9 with TRBJ1-2; a possible D gene is TRBD1 (6 bases). The germline V and J ends were trimmed by 4 bases and 7 bases, with 20 bases remaining between them. The CDR3 totals 15 residues. CDR1 is SGDLS and CDR2 is YYNGEE in the germline V gene. CDR3 residues: CASSSGGGTWRGYTF. Here the CDR3 DNA reads TGTGCCAGCAGCTCGGGGGGCGGTACGTGGCGTGGCTACACCTTC.

V and J are TRBV19 and TRBJ2-5; 12 nucleotides align to TRBD2. This CDR3 region has 15 residues. V shed 9 bases, J shed 3 bases, and the junction held 8 bases outside the gene matches. Germline CDR1 LNHDA, CDR2 SQIVND (reference sequence). The CDR3 bases are TGTGCCAGCCGTGAAACTAGCGGGAGGAAAGAGACCCAGTACTTC. The encoded protein is CASRETSGRKETQYF.

This chain joins TRBV6-5 and TRBJ2-5; 10 bases align to TRBD1. With the DNA end fitting TRBJ2-7 better, the J assignment may be wrong. The CDR3 loop spans 14 amino acids. From germline, CDR1 is MNHEY and CDR2 SVGAGI. The CDR3 DNA follows: TGTGCCAGCAGTAGACAGGGGGCGAAGGACGAGCAGTACTTC. This gives the protein CASSRQGAKDEQYF.

The chain uses TRBV28 and TRBJ2-5; D perhaps matches TRBD2 (5 bases). With the DNA end fitting TRBJ2-7 better, the J assignment may be wrong. The CDR3 length is 11 residues. Germline V gene lookup returns CDR1 MDHEN and CDR2 SYDVKM. The CDR3 sequence: CASTDYYEQYF. CDR3 DNA: TGTGCCAGCACCGACTACTACGAGCAGTACTTC.

V and J are TRBV29-1 and TRBJ2-1; TRBD2 aligns across 7 bases. The CDR3 covers 16 residues. V shed 1 base and J 2 bases; nucleotides not matched to a gene: 8. The V gene's germline CDR1 is SQVTM and CDR2 ANQGSEA. CDR3 nucleotide sequence: TGCAGCGTTGAAGGGACGGGAGGAATAACCTACAATGAGCAGTTCTTC. Translating gives CSVEGTGGITYNEQFF.

The V gene is TRBV28, the J gene TRBJ1-1, with D possibly TRBD1 on 6 matching bases. V shed 4 bases and J shed 0 bases, with 18 bases lying between them. This CDR3 contains 17 residues. Germline CDR1 and CDR2: MDHEN and SYDVKM. The CDR3 sequence: CASSYRGEGEMNTEAFF. Written as DNA, the CDR3 is TGTGCCAGCAGTTATCGCGGTGAGGGGGAGATGAACACTGAAGCTTTCTTT. Together with reference TRBV28 and TRBJ1-1, the CDR3 gives the full variable domain: DVKVTQSSRYLVKRTGEKVFLECVQDMDHENMFWYRQDPGLGLRLIYFSYDVKMKEKGDIPEGYSVSREKKERFSLILESASTNQTSMYLCASSYRGEGEMNTEAFFGQGTRLTVV.

The chain combines TRBV6-5 with TRBJ2-1; TRBD2 is a possible D gene (6 bases). This CDR3 has 14 amino acids. Trimming took 5 bases from V and 9 from J, leaving 17 bases between them. CDR1 and CDR2 (germline): MNHEY, SVGAGI. The CDR3 nucleotides read TGTGCCAGCAGTCCCCTGGAGGGAGGAGGTGAGCAGTTCTTC. Translated: CASSPLEGGGEQFF.

The chain recombines TRBV28 with TRBJ2-7, with D unclear. Germline V gene sequence: CDR1 MDHEN, CDR2 SYDVKM. The CDR3 runs to 16 residues. Trimming stripped 2 bases from V and 2 bases from J, with 16 bases between. The CDR3 bases are TGTGCCAGCAGTTTACCGCTTAGGGTAGGGACCTACGAGCAGTACTTC. Translation: CASSLPLRVGTYEQYF.

V usage is TRBV9 and J usage is TRBJ1-5; 7 nucleotides agree with TRBD1. Germline-derived CDR1 and CDR2 are SGDLS and YYNGEE. This CDR3 spans 16 amino acids. V dropped 1 base and J dropped 0; count of bases not matched to a gene: 4. CDR3 amino acids: CASSVTGEISNQPQHF. The CDR3 DNA follows: TGTGCCAGCAGCGTAACAGGGGAAATTAGCAATCAGCCCCAGCATTTT.

The chain couples TRBV7-9 to TRBJ2-7, with 7 positions matching TRBD1. This CDR3 has 14 amino acids. V lost 4 bases to trimming and J lost 0 bases; unmatched junction nucleotides: 3. Germline CDR1 SEHNR, CDR2 FQNEAQ (reference sequence). The chain's CDR3 is CASSWAGGSYEQYF. The CDR3 bases are TGTGCCAGCAGCTGGGCAGGGGGCTCCTACGAGCAGTACTTC. Using reference TRBV7-9 and TRBJ2-7 for the parts outside the CDR3, the full variable domain is DTGVSQNPRHKITKRGQNVTFRCDPISEHNRLYWYRQTLGQGPEFLTYFQNEAQLEKSRLLSDRFSAERPKGSFSTLEIQRTEQGDSAMYLCASSWAGGSYEQYFGPGTRLTVT.

This chain uses TRBV27 with TRBJ2-7; no clear D. The germline V gene encodes CDR1 MNHEY and CDR2 SMNVEV (reference sequence). Trimming cost V 4 bases and J 1 base, with 20 bases left between them. CDR3 length: 17 residues. CDR3 DNA: TGTGCCAGCAGTTCCCTTCTTCAGACCGGGCCATCCTACGAGCAGTACTTC. Protein: CASSSLLQTGPSYEQYF.

The genes are TRBV6-5 and TRBJ2-7; possibly TRBD2 for D (5 bases). The germline V gene encodes CDR1 MNHEY and CDR2 SVGAGI. V was trimmed by 2 bases and J by 6 bases, leaving 11 bases between them. The CDR3 length is 13 residues. CDR3 nucleotides: TGTGCCAGCAGTTACGGTTGGAGCGGCGAGCAGTACTTC. Amino acid sequence: CASSYGWSGEQYF.

The chain uses TRBV6-1 and TRBJ2-1; D remains unclear. V dropped 2 bases and J dropped 9 bases, with 8 bases sitting between them. The CDR3 covers 12 residues. Germline lookup yields CDR1 MNHNS and CDR2 SASEGT. In DNA form, the CDR3 reads TGTGCCAGCAGTGAACGATTTCTTGAGCAGTTCTTC. As protein: CASSERFLEQFF.

The J gene is TRBJ1-2, the V gene TRBV19; 7 nucleotides line up with TRBD1. V trimming: 4 bases; J trimming: 4 bases; junction bases outside the gene matches: 6. The CDR3 totals 14 residues. Germline lookup yields CDR1 LNHDA and CDR2 SQIVND (reference sequence). The CDR3 reads CASSSSGTAYGYTF. As DNA, the CDR3 is TGTGCCAGTAGTAGTTCCGGGACAGCCTATGGCTACACCTTC.

This rearrangement joins TRBV9 to TRBJ2-1; weak D call: TRBD1 (7 bases). Trimming removed 6 bases from V and 2 bases from J, with 15 bases in between. The CDR3 is 15 residues long. CDR1 SGDLS and CDR2 YYNGEE come from the germline V gene. The CDR3 protein is CASTVEGATYNEQFF. In nucleotides, the CDR3 is TGTGCCAGCACCGTGGAGGGGGCCACCTACAATGAGCAGTTCTTC.

The chain is built from TRBV29-1 and TRBJ2-1; tentatively, D is TRBD1 (6 bases). The germline CDR1 and CDR2 sequences are SQVTM and ANQGSEA. This CDR3 has 14 residues. Trimming left V 8 bases short and J 2 bases short, with 16 bases between. CDR3 nucleotide sequence: TGCAGCATGAGGGGGATCGGGACCTACAATGAGCAGTTCTTC. Encoded protein: CSMRGIGTYNEQFF.

The chain uses TRBV7-9 and TRBJ1-3; no clear D. Looked up from germline, CDR1 is SEHNR and CDR2 is FQNEAQ (reference sequence). V lost 4 bases, J lost 8 bases, and 12 bases lay in between. The CDR3 contains 13 residues. The CDR3: CASSSPDGHTIYF. Written as DNA, the CDR3 is TGTGCCAGCAGCTCACCGGACGGCCACACCATATATTTT.

The chain combines TRBV27 with TRBJ2-3; TRBD2 matches 12 bases. The CDR3 is 15 residues long. Germline values: CDR1 MNHEY, CDR2 SMNVEV (reference sequence). The V segment lost 3 bases and the J segment 7 bases; nucleotides outside the gene matches: 5. CDR3 bases: TGTGCCAGCAGTTTCGGACTAGCGGGAACGTATACGCAGTATTTT. Translating it yields CASSFGLAGTYTQYF.

The chain recombines TRBV2 with TRBJ2-3; 7 nucleotides line up with TRBD2. V dropped 7 bases and J dropped 0; count of bases not matched to a gene: 4. CDR1 and CDR2 from the germline V gene are SNHLY and FYNNEI. CDR3 length: 14 residues. CDR3 nucleotides: TGTGCCAGCAAGGGCGGGGGTAGCACAGATACGCAGTATTTT. Amino acids: CASKGGGSTDTQYF.

The gene calls are TRBV11-2 and TRBJ2-1, with TRBD2 matching over 9 bases. The CDR3 covers 18 residues. Germline V CDR1 and CDR2: SGHAT, FQNNGV. V shed 1 base and J 1 base; nucleotides not matched to a gene: 8. This chain's CDR3 is CASSLGRPSGRSYNEQFF. The CDR3 coding sequence is TGTGCCAGCAGCTTAGGTAGGCCCAGCGGGAGGTCCTACAATGAGCAGTTCTTC.

V and J are TRBV9 and TRBJ1-2; no reliable D call. Germline V lookup: CDR1 SGDLS, CDR2 YYNGEE. V was clipped by 5 bases and J by 4 bases, with 3 bases between them. CDR3 size: 10 residues. CDR3 in DNA: TGTGCCAGCAGGTCCTATGGCTACACCTTC. It is translated as CASRSYGYTF.

This rearrangement joins TRBV27 to TRBJ2-2; D not certain. This CDR3 has 11 amino acids. V was trimmed by 6 bases and J by 7 bases, leaving 6 bases between them. Germline V CDR1 and CDR2: MNHEY, SMNVEV (reference sequence). The CDR3 is CASSADGELFF. The CDR3 nucleotides are TGTGCCAGCAGCGCCGACGGGGAGCTGTTTTTT.

Remarks on this clone: Other DNA sequences in this specimen translate into the identical CDR3. This chain joins TRBV6-5 and TRBJ2-7; maybe TRBD1 (6 bases). This CDR3 has 14 residues. V gave up 2 bases and J gave up 3 bases, with 11 bases separating them. In germline, CDR1 is MNHEY, CDR2 SVGAGI. CDR3: CASSYGAGDYEQYF. The CDR3 coding sequence is TGTGCCAGCAGTTACGGCGCAGGGGACTACGAGCAGTACTTC.

This clone was counted once. The gene calls are TRBV5-1 and TRBJ2-5, with TRBD1 as a possible D gene (6 bases). CDR3 length: 14 amino acids. CDR1 SGHRS and CDR2 YFSETQ come from the germline V gene. V lost 1 base and J 4 bases, leaving 11 bases between the germline ends. DNA for the CDR3: TGCGCCAGCAGCTTGACGGACAGCCGAGAGACCCAGTACTTC. Protein product: CASSLTDSRETQYF.

The chain recombines TRBV2 with TRBJ2-7, with TRBD1 matching 10 bases. Per the germline V gene, CDR1 is SNHLY and CDR2 is FYNNEI. The V gene end was trimmed by 6 bases and the J gene end by 6 bases; junction bases not matched to a gene: 8. CDR3 length equals 14 residues. DNA for the CDR3: TGTGCCAGCAGACGCGGACAGGGGGGAGTCGAGCAGTACTTC. Residues: CASRRGQGGVEQYF.

The chain uses TRBV9 and TRBJ2-5; D is tentatively TRBD1 or TRBD2 (5 bases each). Germline V CDR1 and CDR2: SGDLS, YYNGEE. The CDR3 is 15 residues long. With 1 base removed from V and 1 base from J, the gap between germline ends came to 11 bases. The CDR3 spells CASSVMGRPQETQYF. The CDR3 coding sequence is TGTGCCAGCAGCGTAATGGGACGGCCCCAAGAGACCCAGTACTTC. The complete variable domain, with remaining parts taken from reference TRBV9 and TRBJ2-5, reads DSGVTQTPKHLITATGQRVTLRCSPRSGDLSVYWYQQSLDQGLQFLIQYYNGEERAKGNILERFSAQQFPDLHSELNLSSLELGDSALYFCASSVMGRPQETQYFGPGTRLLVL.

This chain joins TRBV9 and TRBJ2-1, with D unresolved. Germline V lookup: CDR1 SGDLS, CDR2 YYNGEE. V was pared by 0 bases and J by 5 bases, with 12 bases between. The CDR3 loop spans 15 amino acids. Written as DNA, the CDR3 is TGTGCCAGCAGCGTAGATGGTCGAGTTCACAATGAGCAGTTCTTC. Translated: CASSVDGRVHNEQFF.

The CDR3 bases are TGTGCCAGCAGCGTAGGGCACGGGCAGTCTATTTATGGCTACACCTTC. It yields the protein CASSVGHGQSIYGYTF. This sequence joins TRBV9 and TRBJ1-2; D is ambiguous. Germline assignment: CDR1 SGDLS and CDR2 YYNGEE. The CDR3 is 16 residues long. V lost 0 bases and J 5 bases, leaving 17 bases between the germline ends. The complete variable domain, with remaining parts taken from reference TRBV9 and TRBJ1-2, reads DSGVTQTPKHLITATGQRVTLRCSPRSGDLSVYWYQQSLDQGLQFLIQYYNGEERAKGNILERFSAQQFPDLHSELNLSSLELGDSALYFCASSVGHGQSIYGYTFGSGTRLTVV.

The gene calls are TRBV9 and TRBJ2-7, with 13 bases aligning to TRBD2. Germline V CDR1 and CDR2: SGDLS, YYNGEE. This CDR3 is built from 19 residues. The V segment lost 4 bases and the J segment 1 base; nucleotides outside the gene matches: 14. The CDR3 spells CASSPGTGGTSGMSYEQYF. As DNA, the CDR3 is TGTGCCAGCAGCCCAGGGACTGGCGGGACTAGCGGGATGTCCTACGAGCAGTACTTC.

Only a few counts were recorded for this clone. The rearrangement links TRBV9 to TRBJ1-4; D call uncertain. Germline CDR1 and CDR2: SGDLS and YYNGEE. Trimming shortened V by 2 bases and J by 4 bases, and 6 bases separated the two germline ends. The length of the CDR3 is 13 residues. The CDR3 loop is CASSVWDNEKLFF. The CDR3 DNA reads TGTGCCAGCAGCGTGTGGGATAATGAAAAACTGTTTTTT.